This TCR beta chain came from a study of T cell responses to AZD1222 COVID-19 vaccine. Overall study: Second-dose intervals of approximately 4 or approximately 12 weeks were pooled.

This clone was picked up one time. The target antigen is unknown. V was cut by 8 bases and J by 1 base, with 14 bases left in between. Germline lookup yields CDR1 LGHDT and CDR2 YNNKEL (reference sequence). The CDR3 sequence is 14 residues long. The repertoire was sequenced with immunoSEQ multiplex PCR; TCRdb's copy has only in-frame clones and lacks some. The sample includes some 94,000 clones, around 90% seen only once; the top ten take just under 3%. Study-level findings and limits: Baseline serostatus was positive in only six AZD1222 recipients.

This chain joins TRBV3-1 (or the pseudogene TRBV3-2) and TRBJ1-1, with D possibly matching TRBD1 (6 bases). This TCR was recovered from an adult in good health. The sequencing here drew on peripheral blood, taken on day 0 of AZD1222 vaccination. CDR3: CASQFGRGNTEAFF. CDR3 nucleotides: TGTGCCAGCCAGTTCGGCAGGGGGAACACTGAAGCTTTCTTT.